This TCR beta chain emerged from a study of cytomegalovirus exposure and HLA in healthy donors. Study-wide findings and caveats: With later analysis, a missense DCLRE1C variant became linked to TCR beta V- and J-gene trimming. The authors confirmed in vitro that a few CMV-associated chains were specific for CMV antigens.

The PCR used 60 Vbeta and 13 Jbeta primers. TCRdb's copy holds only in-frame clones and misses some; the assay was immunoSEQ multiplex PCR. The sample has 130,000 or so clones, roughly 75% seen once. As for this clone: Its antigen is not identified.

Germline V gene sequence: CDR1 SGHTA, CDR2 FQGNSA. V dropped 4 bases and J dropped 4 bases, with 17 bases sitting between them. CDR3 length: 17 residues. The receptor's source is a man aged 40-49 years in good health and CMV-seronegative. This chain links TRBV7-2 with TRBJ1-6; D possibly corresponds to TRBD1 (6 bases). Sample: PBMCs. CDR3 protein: CASSSLVGGGYNSPLHF. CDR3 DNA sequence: TGTGCCAGCAGCTCCCTAGTTGGGGGCGGTTATAATTCACCCCTCCACTTT. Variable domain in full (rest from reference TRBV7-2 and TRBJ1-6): GAGVSQSPSNKVTEKGKDVELRCDPISGHTALYWYRQSLGQGLEFLIYFQGNSAPDKSGLPSDRFSAERTGGSVSTLTIQRTQQEDSAVYLCASSSLVGGGYNSPLHFGNGTRLTVT.